The subject of this entry is one T cell receptor beta chain. These data belong to a study of blood T cell repertoires in COVID-19. About the study: The samples span acute and convalescent COVID-19 from the United States, Italy and Spain. The cDNA or gDNA used as material had been derived from T cells, B-cell-depleted T cells, or PBMCs.

Authors' data handling: For nucleated cells, counts were estimated from reference gene primer amplification. TCRdb's copy holds only in-frame clones and misses some; the assay was immunoSEQ multiplex PCR. That table furnishes V, J and clone size, whereas the DNA furnished D and trimming. The repertoire holds around 120,000 clones, 88% seen once, with 1.5% to 1.9% in the top ten. The sequencing sample was made of peripheral blood. This clonotype was obtained from a human donor in a cohort sampled during active COVID-19.

As DNA, the CDR3 is TGTGCCAGCAGCACCCTAGATGGCGCGAACACCGGGGAGCTGTTTTTT. This sequence encodes CASSTLDGANTGELFF. V gene TRBV9 combines with J gene TRBJ2-2; D is undetermined. The CDR3 loop spans 16 amino acids. Germline V gene lookup returns CDR1 SGDLS and CDR2 YYNGEE. V lost 4 bases and J lost 0, with 13 bases in between.